This TCR beta chain stems from a study of identical twins. Each CDR3 protein gets one entry after TCRdb re-called the 5' RACE reads with MiXCR. The sample shows about 190,000 distinct CDR3 sequences, around a sixth of them seen only once. General study findings and limits: Beta out-of-frame sequences displayed a weaker excess of sharing between twins.

In germline, CDR1 is SGDLS, CDR2 YYNGEE. V shed 4 bases, J shed 1 base, and the junction held 3 bases outside the gene matches. The CDR3 length is 15 residues. In its sample, this clonotype was seen a few times. Its antigen is not identified. These same data were also listed under a study on T cells expressing NK-cell markers. This second study says: In several experiments, sorting was restricted to alpha-beta TCR T cells by an anti-gamma-delta TCR antibody.

Sequencing was carried out using CD8+ T cells sorted from blood. The clonotype comes from a woman between 18 and 30 years old in good health. J is TRBJ2-3 and V is TRBV9; the match to TRBD1 covers 10 bases. CDR3 DNA sequence: TGTGCCAGCAGCCCGACAGGGGGCCGCACAGATACGCAGTATTTT. This codes for CASSPTGGRTDTQYF.